This entry lists 31 T cell receptor beta chains sequenced from one sample in a study of shared clonotypes between healthy human individuals. Measured with immunoSEQ multiplex PCR; TCRdb has only the in-frame clones, and not every one. This sample has just over 2,000,000 clones, with approximately 94% found just once. Terminally differentiated effector memory CD45RA+ cells were excluded by CCR7 positive selection of CD45RO-negative cells. The sequenced sample was naive CD8+ T cells sorted from blood. All receptors come from a man between 18 and 35 years old in good health.

In regard to this clone: The sample carries other DNA sequences with the same CDR3. The V gene is TRBV5-1, the J gene TRBJ2-7; 9 bases map to TRBD1. V was pared by 4 bases and J by 3 bases, with 5 bases of the junction left unmatched. CDR1 and CDR2 from the germline V gene are SGHRS and YFSETQ. The CDR3 totals 14 residues. The CDR3 reads CASSPGQGFYEQYF. The CDR3 region has the DNA TGCGCCAGCAGCCCGGGACAGGGCTTCTACGAGCAGTACTTC. The variable domain in full, with the rest retrieved from reference TRBV5-1 and TRBJ2-7, is KAGVTQTPRYLIKTRGQQVTLSCSPISGHRSVSWYQQTPGQGLQFLFEYFSETQRNKGNFPGRFSGRQFSNSRSEMNVSTLELGDSALYLCASSPGQGFYEQYFGPGTRLTVT.

The chain joins TRBV9 to TRBJ2-1; 8 bases are a match to TRBD2. Trimming removed 3 bases from V and 8 bases from J; junction bases left unmatched: 7. Looked up from germline, CDR1 is SGDLS and CDR2 is YYNGEE. CDR3 size: 14 residues. The CDR3 protein is CASSGSGGSDEQFF. DNA for the CDR3: TGTGCCAGCAGCGGGTCGGGAGGGAGTGATGAGCAGTTCTTC.

The J gene is TRBJ2-3, the V gene TRBV9; 9 bases map to TRBD1. Germline V lookup: CDR1 SGDLS, CDR2 YYNGEE. J lost 4 bases, V lost 4 bases, and 13 bases had no gene match. The length of the CDR3 is 17 residues. CDR3 sequence reads: CASSPSRDREESDTQYF. CDR3 sequence (DNA): TGTGCCAGCAGCCCTTCACGGGACAGGGAGGAATCAGATACGCAGTATTTT.

This clone was found once. The chain links TRBV27 to TRBJ2-1; D gene uncertain. This CDR3 is 16 amino acids long. Per the germline V gene, CDR1 is MNHEY and CDR2 is SMNVEV (reference sequence). Trimming took off 3 bases at V and 0 bases at J, with 12 bases between the two ends. Written as DNA, the CDR3 is TGTGCCAGCAGTTTCCAGATAGAAAGCTCCTACAATGAGCAGTTCTTC. Protein sequence: CASSFQIESSYNEQFF.

The rearrangement uses TRBV7-9 and TRBJ2-1; 7 bases fit TRBD2. This CDR3 has 13 residues. In germline, CDR1 is SEHNR, CDR2 FQNEAQ (reference sequence). Trimming cost V 7 bases and J 7 bases; bases outside gene matches: 7. CDR3 in DNA: TGTGCCAGCACCGAGACTAGCACGAATGAGCAGTTCTTC. This translates into CASTETSTNEQFF.

V and J are TRBV4-1 and TRBJ2-3; either TRBD1 or TRBD2 may supply D (6 bases each). This CDR3 region has 17 residues. CDR1 MGHRA and CDR2 YSYEKL come from the germline V gene. V was clipped by 1 base and J by 4 bases, with 18 bases between them. The DNA of the CDR3 is TGCGCCAGCAGCCAAGCTGTGAACGGGGGCGAGGCAGATACGCAGTATTTT. The encoded protein is CASSQAVNGGEADTQYF.

The chain couples TRBV7-8 to TRBJ1-2, with D maybe TRBD1 (6 bases). Trimming shortened V by 5 bases and J by 6 bases, and 10 bases separated the two germline ends. The CDR3 loop spans 12 amino acids. Germline assignment: CDR1 SGHVS and CDR2 FQNEAQ. The chain's CDR3 is CASSLQGHGYTF. CDR3 nucleotides: TGTGCCAGCAGCCTACAGGGCCATGGCTACACCTTC. The complete variable domain, with remaining parts taken from reference TRBV7-8 and TRBJ1-2, reads GAGVSQSPRYKVAKRGQDVALRCDPISGHVSLFWYQQALGQGPEFLTYFQNEAQLDKSGLPSDRFFAERPEGSVSTLKIQRTQQEDSAVYLCASSLQGHGYTFGSGTRLTVV.

The V gene is TRBV11-2, the J gene TRBJ1-1; D is ambiguous. V lost 8 bases to trimming and J lost 3 bases, with 16 bases between them. CDR3 length: 14 amino acids. CDR1 is SGHAT and CDR2 is FQNNGV in the germline V gene. The CDR3 DNA sequence: TGTGCCAGCCTCCTATCGTACGGGTACACTGAAGCTTTCTTT. Protein product: CASLLSYGYTEAFF.

V is TRBV6-1 and J is TRBJ2-7; possibly TRBD1 for D (5 bases). Trimming removed 7 bases at V and 1 base at J, with 17 bases between. CDR1 MNHNS and CDR2 SASEGT come from the germline V gene. The CDR3 runs to 15 residues. In DNA, the CDR3 is TGTGCCAGCACCTGGACATCTCTCCAGTCCTACGAGCAGTACTTC. Protein: CASTWTSLQSYEQYF.

This chain connects TRBV19 to TRBJ2-1; D is possibly TRBD2 (6 bases). This CDR3 region has 17 residues. The V and J ends lost 4 bases and 0 bases respectively, with 16 bases between them. Germline lookup yields CDR1 LNHDA and CDR2 SQIVND (reference sequence). CDR3 DNA: TGTGCCAGTAGTACCGGGACGTTGGGGGGCTCCTACAATGAGCAGTTCTTC. Its translation: CASSTGTLGGSYNEQFF.

This chain links TRBV6-5 with TRBJ1-2; no definite D call. This CDR3 is 13 amino acids long. The V and J ends lost 0 bases and 8 bases respectively, with 10 bases between them. Per the germline V gene, CDR1 is MNHEY and CDR2 is SVGAGI. The CDR3, as DNA: TGTGCCAGCAGTTACTCGAGAGCCGGGGGCTACACCTTC. Its translation: CASSYSRAGGYTF.

The CDR3: CASSLGHWMNTEAFF. CDR3 coding DNA: TGTGCCAGCAGCTTGGGACACTGGATGAACACTGAAGCTTTCTTT. The J gene is TRBJ1-1, the V gene TRBV5-6; D is unclear. This CDR3 has 15 amino acids. Trimming removed 0 bases at V and 0 bases at J, with 9 bases between. Germline V gives CDR1 SGHDT, CDR2 YYEEEE. Full variable domain (outside the CDR3, taken from reference TRBV5-6 and TRBJ1-1): DAGVTQSPTHLIKTRGQQVTLRCSPKSGHDTVSWYQQALGQGPQFIFQYYEEEERQRGNFPDRFSGHQFPNYSSELNVNALLLGDSALYLCASSLGHWMNTEAFFGQGTRLTVV.

This rearrangement joins TRBV4-2 to TRBJ2-1; D gene unclear. Germline CDR1 reads LGHNA; CDR2 reads YNFKEQ. The CDR3 covers 13 residues. V was cut by 3 bases and J by 8 bases, with 11 bases left in between. CDR3 in amino acids: CASSHPDWDEQFF. The CDR3 DNA is TGTGCCAGCAGCCACCCCGACTGGGATGAGCAGTTCTTC.

The rearrangement uses TRBV9 and TRBJ1-6; 10 nucleotides align to TRBD1. Germline-derived CDR1 and CDR2 are SGDLS and YYNGEE. The V gene end was trimmed by 3 bases and the J gene end by 7 bases; junction bases not matched to a gene: 7. This CDR3 spans 16 amino acids. The DNA for the CDR3 is TGTGCCAGCAGCGCCCCGGGACAGGGGCTCAATTCACCCCTCCACTTT. The encoded protein is CASSAPGQGLNSPLHF.

With regard to this clone: The identical CDR3 is also encoded by other nucleotide sequences in the sample. The V and J genes are TRBV9 and TRBJ2-7; D not certain. Germline CDR1 SGDLS, CDR2 YYNGEE. The ends were cut back, 0 bases at V and 2 bases at J, with 6 bases in the middle. The CDR3 covers 13 residues. Here the CDR3 DNA reads TGTGCCAGCAGCGTAGGGCTTACCTACGAGCAGTACTTC. It encodes CASSVGLTYEQYF.

This chain links TRBV2 with TRBJ1-5; no clear D gene. This CDR3 is built from 15 residues. Trimming stripped 2 bases from V and 1 base from J, with 9 bases between. Germline V gene sequence: CDR1 SNHLY, CDR2 FYNNEI. The CDR3, as DNA: TGTGCCAGCAGTGAAACAAGGGTAAGCAATCAGCCCCAGCATTTT. Protein product: CASSETRVSNQPQHF.

The J gene is TRBJ2-1, the V gene TRBV6-6, with TRBD1 matching 9 bases. The CDR3 loop spans 15 amino acids. V shed 6 bases, J shed 6 bases, and the junction held 9 bases outside the gene matches. Germline V CDR1 and CDR2: MNHNY, SVGAGI (reference sequence). The CDR3 DNA reads as TGTGCCAGCAGCCCGAGGGGGACAGGGATCAATGAGCAGTTCTTC. This sequence encodes CASSPRGTGINEQFF.

V usage is TRBV30 and J usage is TRBJ2-3; 9 nucleotides align to TRBD2. The CDR3 runs 17 residues. Germline values: CDR1 GTSNPN, CDR2 SVGIG (reference sequence). Trimming removed 0 bases from V and 3 bases from J; junction bases left unmatched: 10. CDR3 coding DNA: TGTGCCTGGAGTGTGGGTACCAGCGGGGGGCCTACAGATACGCAGTATTTT. Amino acid sequence: CAWSVGTSGGPTDTQYF.

The J gene is TRBJ2-7, the V gene TRBV9; maybe TRBD2 (6 bases). V lost 4 bases and J 6 bases, leaving 26 bases between the germline ends. The CDR3 extends over 17 amino acids. Germline V lookup: CDR1 SGDLS, CDR2 YYNGEE. The CDR3 loop reads CASSPGQAGDDWAEQYF. The CDR3 DNA follows: TGTGCCAGCAGCCCCGGGCAAGCGGGCGATGATTGGGCCGAGCAGTACTTC.

The chain links TRBV27 to TRBJ1-4; tentatively, D is TRBD1 (5 bases). This CDR3 spans 16 amino acids. The V end lost 1 base, the J end lost 10 bases, and 19 bases lay between the germline ends. CDR1 is MNHEY, CDR2 SMNVEV, per germline (reference sequence). This CDR3 reads CASSLLLGQGARKLFF. Written as DNA, the CDR3 is TGTGCCAGCAGTTTATTATTGGGGCAGGGAGCCAGAAAACTGTTTTTT. Combining the CDR3 with reference TRBV27 and TRBJ1-4 gives the whole variable domain EAQVTQNPRYLITVTGKKLTVTCSQNMNHEYMSWYRQDPGLGLRQIYYSMNVEVTDKGDVPEGYKVSRKEKRNFPLILESPSPNQTSLYFCASSLLLGQGARKLFFGSGTQLSVL.

The genes are TRBV5-4 and TRBJ2-7, with 11 bases matching TRBD2. The CDR3 has 17 residues. Germline V gene lookup returns CDR1 SGHNT and CDR2 YYREEE (reference sequence). V lost 4 bases to trimming and J lost 8 bases; unmatched junction nucleotides: 17. Here the CDR3 DNA reads TGTGCCAGCAGCCCCCGGCCTCTACTAGCGGGAGCGTACAAGCAGTACTTC. This encodes CASSPRPLLAGAYKQYF.

Concerning this clone: The same CDR3 arises from other DNA sequences in this sample as well. The chain has TRBV5-6 and TRBJ2-1; no definite D call. Germline CDR1 SGHDT, CDR2 YYEEEE. The CDR3 runs 12 residues. Trimming removed 1 base at V and 7 bases at J, with 6 bases between. The CDR3, as DNA: TGTGCCAGCAGCTTGACAGCGAATGAGCAGTTCTTC. Protein sequence: CASSLTANEQFF.

The chain recombines TRBV5-6 with TRBJ1-6; D unclear. This CDR3 contains 14 residues. Germline lookup yields CDR1 SGHDT and CDR2 YYEEEE. V lost 0 bases to trimming and J lost 9 bases, with 10 bases between them. CDR3 protein: CASSLGSGGSPLHF. CDR3 DNA: TGTGCCAGCAGCTTGGGAAGTGGCGGTTCACCCCTCCACTTT. Drawing the rest from reference TRBV5-6 and TRBJ1-6, the complete variable domain is DAGVTQSPTHLIKTRGQQVTLRCSPKSGHDTVSWYQQALGQGPQFIFQYYEEEERQRGNFPDRFSGHQFPNYSSELNVNALLLGDSALYLCASSLGSGGSPLHFGNGTRLTVT.

The gene calls are TRBV6-6 and TRBJ1-1; perhaps TRBD1 as D (5 bases). CDR1 is MNHNY, CDR2 SVGAGI, per germline (reference sequence). Trimming cost V 2 bases and J 6 bases, with 7 bases left between them. CDR3 length: 12 amino acids. The CDR3 reads CASSYRGAEAFF. CDR3 nucleotides: TGTGCCAGCAGTTACCGGGGGGCTGAAGCTTTCTTT.

The rearrangement joins TRBV11-2 to TRBJ1-6; D perhaps matches TRBD1 (6 bases). V was cut by 1 base and J by 8 bases, with 9 bases left in between. Per the germline V gene, CDR1 is SGHAT and CDR2 is FQNNGV. CDR3 size: 14 residues. The chain's CDR3 is CASSLVRGYSPLHF. In DNA, the CDR3 is TGTGCCAGCAGCTTAGTCAGGGGTTATTCACCCCTCCACTTT.

The CDR3 DNA sequence: TGTGCCAGCAGCTTAGCGACACGGCATTCGGGGGGGCTCCCCCAATCCATGGATACGCAGTATTTT. Translating it yields CASSLATRHSGGLPQSMDTQYF. The chain is built from TRBV7-6 and TRBJ2-3; 8 bases are shared with TRBD2. The germline CDR1 and CDR2 sequences are SGHVS and FNYEAQ. V lost 0 bases to trimming and J lost 6 bases; unmatched junction nucleotides: 26. The CDR3 is 22 amino acids.

The J gene is TRBJ1-5, the V gene TRBV6-1; the D gene is possibly TRBD1 (6 bases). The CDR3 extends over 16 amino acids. From germline, CDR1 is MNHNS and CDR2 SASEGT. V was trimmed by 0 bases and J by 4 bases, leaving 13 bases between them. The CDR3 nucleotides read TGTGCCAGCAGTGAAGCGCTGGGGGGCTTAAATCAGCCCCAGCATTTT. This encodes CASSEALGGLNQPQHF.

For the CDR3, the DNA is TGTGCCAGCAGCTTAGCGGGGCAGGGATCTGGGGCCAACGTCCTGACTTTC. Translated, it gives CASSLAGQGSGANVLTF. The chain recombines TRBV7-2 with TRBJ2-6, with a weak D call TRBD1 (5 bases). The CDR3 totals 17 residues. Trimming cost V 0 bases and J 1 base, with 10 bases left between them. Germline values: CDR1 SGHTA, CDR2 FQGNSA.

The chain uses TRBV19 and TRBJ2-1; the D is unclear. Germline V CDR1 and CDR2: LNHDA, SQIVND (reference sequence). The CDR3 sequence is 13 residues long. The germline V and J ends were trimmed by 9 bases and 0 bases, with 9 bases remaining between them. In DNA form, the CDR3 reads TGTGCCAGCGGGCACAGCTCCTACAATGAGCAGTTCTTC. Translated, it gives CASGHSSYNEQFF.

The chain uses TRBV6-1 and TRBJ2-4; D not resolved. Trimming stripped 2 bases from V and 0 bases from J, with 8 bases between. The germline V gene encodes CDR1 MNHNS and CDR2 SASEGT. The CDR3 loop spans 15 amino acids. CDR3 nucleotide sequence: TGTGCCAGCAGTGAACTAAGGCTAGCCAAAAACATTCAGTACTTC. Translation gives CASSELRLAKNIQYF.

A remark on this clone: The sample contains more than one DNA sequence encoding this CDR3. This chain connects TRBV10-2 to TRBJ2-2, with no clear D. CDR3 length equals 11 residues. In germline, CDR1 is WSHSY, CDR2 SAAADI. Trimming stripped 7 bases from V and 0 bases from J, with 0 bases between. The CDR3 reads CASTNTGELFF. CDR3 DNA sequence: TGCGCCAGCACGAACACCGGGGAGCTGTTTTTT.